Shown below are 30 T cell receptor beta chains from a single sample sequenced in a study of control samples from healthy donors and cancer patients. The method was immunoSEQ multiplex PCR; TCRdb's version includes in-frame clones alone and lacks a portion of them. Of approximately 100,000 clones listed, around nine tenths are singletons. Sequences were obtained from blood. Receptors originate from a man between 25 and 39 years old in good health.

The chain couples TRBV3-1 (or the pseudogene TRBV3-2) to TRBJ1-1; D uncertain. V was trimmed by 4 bases and J by 0 bases, leaving 6 bases between them. The CDR3 spans 13 residues. The germline V gene has CDR1 LGHDT and CDR2 YNNKEL (reference sequence). CDR3 bases: TGTGCCAGCAGCCCGATGATGAACACTGAAGCTTTCTTT. This encodes CASSPMMNTEAFF.

CDR3 DNA sequence: TGTGCCAGCAGCCAGGGGGACAGGGGAAGGGCAGATACGCAGTATTTT. Protein product: CASSQGDRGRADTQYF. This chain uses TRBV4-2 with TRBJ2-3, with 10 bases lining up with TRBD1. Germline V lookup: CDR1 LGHNA, CDR2 YNFKEQ. V shed 3 bases, J shed 4 bases, and the junction held 7 bases outside the gene matches. The CDR3 length is 16 residues.

The chain carries TRBV19 and TRBJ2-5; D unresolved. The CDR3 extends over 16 amino acids. V lost 3 bases to trimming and J lost 2 bases, with 16 bases between them. Germline values: CDR1 LNHDA, CDR2 SQIVND (reference sequence). CDR3 region: CASSMKGRGLQETQYF. The CDR3 DNA is TGTGCCAGTAGTATGAAGGGCAGAGGATTACAAGAGACCCAGTACTTC. The variable domain in full, completed from reference TRBV19 and TRBJ2-5, reads DGGITQSPKYLFRKEGQNVTLSCEQNLNHDAMYWYRQDPGQGLRLIYYSQIVNDFQKGDIAEGYSVSREKKESFPLTVTSAQKNPTAFYLCASSMKGRGLQETQYFGPGTRLLVL.

This clone was observed a handful of times. The V gene is TRBV7-9, the J gene TRBJ1-4; 7 bases line up with TRBD1. Germline V gives CDR1 SEHNR, CDR2 FQNEAQ (reference sequence). Trimming at V came to 2 bases and at J to 8 bases, leaving 8 bases not matched to a gene. There are 15 residues in the CDR3. The CDR3 nucleotides read TGTGCCAGCAGCTTACCCGACAGGGTGGACGAAAAACTGTTTTTT. This encodes CASSLPDRVDEKLFF.

By share, this clone counts as medium-sized (0.01 to 0.1%). This sequence joins TRBV21-1 and TRBJ1-1; TRBD1, as called in the table, went unchecked against the DNA. TRBV21-1 is a known pseudogene. The CDR3 is 14 amino acids. DNA for the CDR3: TGTGCCAGCAGCAACTCCACAGGTTTCACTGAAGCTTTCTTT. Protein: CASSNSTGFTEAFF.

The chain employs TRBV19 and TRBJ2-7; D uncertain. V was clipped by 5 bases and J by 3 bases, with 14 bases between them. CDR3 size: 14 residues. The germline CDR1 and CDR2 sequences are LNHDA and SQIVND (reference sequence). CDR3 residues: CASSLGISGYEQYV. DNA for the CDR3: TGTGCCAGTAGTTTGGGAATAAGTGGCTACGAGCAGTACGTC.

The gene calls are TRBV6-5 and TRBJ2-5, with D perhaps matching TRBD1 (6 bases). The germline V gene has CDR1 MNHEY and CDR2 SVGAGI. The CDR3 is made up of 13 amino acids. Trimming stripped 2 bases from V and 9 bases from J, with 13 bases between. The CDR3 region is CASSYPYEGAQYF. CDR3 DNA sequence: TGTGCCAGCAGTTACCCCTACGAGGGGGCCCAGTACTTC.

V and J are TRBV28 and TRBJ1-5; D remains unclear. The germline gives CDR1 MDHEN, CDR2 SYDVKM. V was shortened by 6 bases and J by 3 bases, with 12 bases between the two germline ends. The CDR3 is 14 residues long. This CDR3 is CASSRDGTNQPQHF. The CDR3 region has the DNA TGTGCCAGCAGCCGTGACGGAACCAATCAGCCCCAGCATTTT.

The table lists this clone with a count of one. The chain couples TRBV5-1 to TRBJ2-3; perhaps D is TRBD1 or TRBD2 (5 bases each). CDR1 is SGHRS, CDR2 YFSETQ, per germline. The ends were cut back, 2 bases at V and 3 bases at J, with 13 bases in the middle. CDR3 length: 15 amino acids. The CDR3 region has the DNA TGCGCCAGCAGCTTCGGGGCTGTGGGGACAGATACGCAGTATTTT. It yields the protein CASSFGAVGTDTQYF.

The chain employs TRBV30 and TRBJ1-1; D is undetermined. Looked up from germline, CDR1 is GTSNPN and CDR2 is SVGIG (reference sequence). The CDR3 spans 12 residues. V lost 2 bases, J lost 6 bases, and 10 bases lay in between. CDR3 bases: TGTGCCTGGAGTCTCGTAGGCGCTGAAGCTTTCTTT. Protein sequence: CAWSLVGAEAFF.

The chain joins TRBV10-3 to TRBJ2-1, with TRBD2 matching 15 bases. The CDR3 sequence is 18 residues long. Germline CDR1 reads ENHRY; CDR2 reads SYGVKD. Germline trimming cut 4 bases from V and 7 bases from J; bases unmatched to any gene: 11. The CDR3, as DNA: TGTGCCATCAGTGCGAGGACTAGCGGGGGGGTAGGACTAAATGAGCAGTTCTTC. Its translation: CAISARTSGGVGLNEQFF.

This chain connects TRBV24-1 to TRBJ1-5, with D tentatively TRBD1 (6 bases). V was clipped by 4 bases and J by 6 bases, with 12 bases between them. This CDR3 region has 14 residues. Per the germline V gene, CDR1 is KGHDR and CDR2 is SFDVKD. The CDR3 nucleotides are TGTGCCACCAGTGACACAGGGTCTAGTCAGCCCCAGCATTTT. Translating it yields CATSDTGSSQPQHF.

The V gene is TRBV4-2, the J gene TRBJ2-1; tentatively, D is TRBD2 (6 bases). Trimming removed 0 bases from V and 0 bases from J, with 18 bases in between. Germline loops: CDR1 LGHNA, CDR2 YNFKEQ. This CDR3 region has 19 residues. The CDR3 sequence: CASSQDPVGVAASYNEQFF. In DNA form, the CDR3 reads TGTGCCAGCAGCCAAGACCCGGTGGGGGTAGCGGCCTCCTACAATGAGCAGTTCTTC.

The chain links TRBV19 to TRBJ1-5; TRBD1 matches at 7 bases. The CDR3 runs 15 residues. Per germline, CDR1 LNHDA and CDR2 SQIVND (reference sequence). With 7 bases clipped from V and 4 bases from J, the junction kept 10 bases outside the gene matches. As DNA, the CDR3 is TGTGCCAGTACGGTCGCAGGGGGGATTAATCAGCCCCAGCATTTT. It encodes CASTVAGGINQPQHF.

The chain uses TRBV2 and TRBJ1-2; D is uncertain. The CDR3 totals 11 residues. V gave up 5 bases and J gave up 7 bases, with 8 bases separating them. Germline V CDR1 and CDR2: SNHLY, FYNNEI. The CDR3 reads CASSSAGGYTF. The CDR3 DNA sequence: TGTGCCAGCAGTTCGGCCGGTGGCTACACCTTC.

This clone was seen once. The chain is built from TRBV6-5 and TRBJ2-7; either TRBD1 or TRBD2 may supply D (5 bases each). Germline lookup yields CDR1 MNHEY and CDR2 SVGAGI. With 6 bases removed from V and 6 bases from J, the gap between germline ends came to 18 bases. CDR3 length: 14 residues. In DNA form, the CDR3 reads TGTGCCAGCAGACCCCGGGACCAAGCCCCCGAGCAGTACTTC. Translated, it gives CASRPRDQAPEQYF.

The chain links TRBV7-2 to TRBJ2-7; D is uncertain. There are 12 residues in the CDR3. With 2 bases removed from V and 2 bases from J, the gap between germline ends came to 4 bases. Germline values: CDR1 SGHTA, CDR2 FQGNSA. CDR3 protein: CASSLNTYEQYF. The CDR3 DNA follows: TGTGCCAGCAGCTTAAACACCTACGAGCAGTACTTC.

V and J are TRBV6-5 and TRBJ1-5, with D perhaps matching TRBD1 (5 bases). The CDR3 runs 15 residues. V was clipped by 0 bases and J by 2 bases, with 8 bases between them. Per germline, CDR1 MNHEY and CDR2 SVGAGI. CDR3 DNA sequence: TGTGCCAGCAGTTACTCGATCAGGGGCAATCAGCCCCAGCATTTT. Protein product: CASSYSIRGNQPQHF.

Worth noting for this clone: Relative to the germline gene, one junction end is altered; a read error may explain this. The genes are TRBV2 and TRBJ1-3; the match to TRBD1 covers 11 bases. The CDR3 has 13 amino acids. Germline V CDR1 and CDR2: SNHLY, FYNNEI. The CDR3 DNA is TGTGTCAGCAGGGGACAGGGGGAATACACCATATATTTT. As protein: CVSRGQGEYTIYF.

The rearrangement links TRBV19 to TRBJ1-5, with 7 positions matching TRBD1. The CDR3 length is 19 residues. V trimming: 6 bases; J trimming: 0 bases; junction bases outside the gene matches: 17. The germline CDR1 and CDR2 sequences are LNHDA and SQIVND (reference sequence). DNA of the CDR3: TGTGCCAGTAGACCTAATGGGAAGGGGGCAATTTCTAGCAATCAGCCCCAGCATTTT. This codes for CASRPNGKGAISSNQPQHF. Drawing the rest from reference TRBV19 and TRBJ1-5, the complete variable domain is DGGITQSPKYLFRKEGQNVTLSCEQNLNHDAMYWYRQDPGQGLRLIYYSQIVNDFQKGDIAEGYSVSREKKESFPLTVTSAQKNPTAFYLCASRPNGKGAISSNQPQHFGDGTRLSIL.

This chain links TRBV7-9 with TRBJ1-5; no clear D. Per the germline V gene, CDR1 is SEHNR and CDR2 is FQNEAQ (reference sequence). This CDR3 has 11 amino acids. The V end was cut by 5 bases, the J end by 9 bases, with 8 bases between. CDR3 residues: CASSLTGPQHF. DNA of the CDR3: TGTGCCAGCAGCCTTACTGGGCCCCAGCATTTT.

V usage is TRBV30 and J usage is TRBJ2-6; D call uncertain. V gave up 2 bases and J gave up 0 bases, with 8 bases separating them. CDR3 length equals 15 residues. Germline CDR1 is GTSNPN and CDR2 is SVGIG (reference sequence). This CDR3 is CAWSLDASGANVLTF. In DNA form, the CDR3 reads TGTGCCTGGAGTCTCGACGCCTCTGGGGCCAACGTCCTGACTTTC.

The chain joins TRBV15 to TRBJ2-7; TRBD1 aligns across 8 bases. From germline, CDR1 is LNHNV and CDR2 YYDKDF (reference sequence). CDR3 length: 15 amino acids. V trimming: 5 bases; J trimming: 2 bases; junction bases outside the gene matches: 8. The chain's CDR3 is CATSEPGQETYEQYV. CDR3 DNA: TGTGCCACCAGCGAACCGGGACAGGAGACCTACGAGCAGTACGTC.

J is TRBJ2-1 and V is TRBV6-5, with 9 bases that match TRBD1. The germline CDR1 and CDR2 sequences are MNHEY and SVGAGI. The V and J ends lost 5 bases and 3 bases, in that order; junction bases with no gene match: 5. The CDR3 spans 15 residues. CDR3 DNA sequence: TGTGCCAGCAGTCAATGGACAGGGGACTACAATGAGCAGTTCTTC. Translating it yields CASSQWTGDYNEQFF.

The chain employs TRBV19 and TRBJ1-1; D ambiguous. The V gene's germline CDR1 is LNHDA and CDR2 SQIVND (reference sequence). The CDR3 has 15 amino acids. V lost 6 bases and J 3 bases, leaving 17 bases between the germline ends. CDR3 loop: CASSIKGLRYTEAFF. The CDR3 DNA reads TGTGCCAGTAGCATTAAAGGGTTAAGGTACACTGAAGCTTTCTTT.

This chain connects TRBV12-5 to TRBJ2-5, with D tentatively TRBD1 or TRBD2 (5 bases each). The CDR3 consists of 17 residues. Trimming removed 2 bases at V and 1 base at J, with 17 bases between. The V gene's germline CDR1 is LGHNT and CDR2 FRNRAP. The CDR3 sequence: CASGLREFTGSQETQYF. The CDR3 bases are TGTGCTAGTGGTTTGAGGGAGTTCACAGGCTCCCAAGAGACCCAGTACTTC.

The chain is built from TRBV4-1 and TRBJ2-7, with D uncertain. The germline CDR1 and CDR2 sequences are MGHRA and YSYEKL. CDR3 length: 14 residues. Deletions cut 4 bases from V and 0 bases from J, with 10 bases between. In DNA form, the CDR3 reads TGCGCCAGCAGCCTATTACAAAGCTCCTACGAGCAGTACTTC. Translating it yields CASSLLQSSYEQYF.

The chain uses TRBV6-5 and TRBJ1-1; D ambiguous. Trimming pared 5 bases from V and 5 bases from J, leaving 15 bases between. Germline values: CDR1 MNHEY, CDR2 SVGAGI. This CDR3 comprises 14 residues. DNA of the CDR3: TGTGCCAGCAGTAATATCGGTGGAGGGACTGAAGCTTTCTTT. Its translation is CASSNIGGGTEAFF.

The chain couples TRBV24-1 to TRBJ2-5, with a weak D call TRBD2 (5 bases). Trimming took 1 base from V and 2 from J, leaving 10 bases between them. The CDR3 extends over 15 amino acids. Germline CDR1 reads KGHDR; CDR2 reads SFDVKD. As DNA, the CDR3 is TGTGCCACCAGTGATTTTCGGGAACCTCAAGAGACCCAGTACTTC. Amino acids: CATSDFREPQETQYF.

The chain carries TRBV6-6 and TRBJ2-7; D gene uncertain. Germline V lookup: CDR1 MNHNY, CDR2 SVGAGI (reference sequence). With 5 bases removed from V and 1 base from J, the gap between germline ends came to 6 bases. The CDR3 contains 12 residues. The CDR3 loop reads CASSAQSYEQYV. The CDR3 coding sequence is TGTGCCAGCAGTGCCCAGTCCTACGAGCAGTACGTC.